The entry below describes one T cell receptor (beta chain). Its antigen is unknown. This CDR3 is built from 14 residues. The V end lost 3 bases, the J end lost 0 bases, and 6 bases lay between the germline ends. Germline V gene data show CDR1 as MDHEN and CDR2 as SYDVKM. Method: immunoSEQ multiplex PCR; TCRdb's copy keeps in-frame clones and lacks some. Of 53,000 or so clones in the sample, about 86% were seen once. The sample is drawn from a study of lymphopenia after photon versus proton radiotherapy. General study findings and limits: Under photons, naive T cells and diversity fell while effector/memory populations rose. Larger post-nadir TCR diversity loss correlated inversely with survival in deceased patients. After the lymphocyte nadir, photon-treated repertoires showed oligoclonal expansion, especially of CD8+ Temra cells.

The source was peripheral blood, collected from a patient treated with photon-based radiotherapy. This receptor was taken from a man aged 50-59 years with gastric cancer. The gene calls are TRBV28 and TRBJ1-5; no definite D call. CDR3 region: CASSFRRSNQPQHF. DNA for the CDR3: TGTGCCAGCAGTTTCAGACGTAGCAATCAGCCCCAGCATTTT. Supplemented by reference TRBV28 and TRBJ1-5, the full variable domain reads DVKVTQSSRYLVKRTGEKVFLECVQDMDHENMFWYRQDPGLGLRLIYFSYDVKMKEKGDIPEGYSVSREKKERFSLILESASTNQTSMYLCASSFRRSNQPQHFGDGTRLSIL.